The clone carrying this TCR beta chain came up once. The CDR3 loop spans 16 amino acids. The germline CDR1 and CDR2 sequences are MNHNY and SVGAGI (reference sequence). Losses at the gene ends were 5 bases for V and 7 bases for J; bases not matched to a gene: 11. The data originate from a study of immune characterization of retroperitoneal liposarcoma. A single record per CDR3 protein comes from TCRdb applying MiXCR to the PCR reads. The sample has about 12,000 distinct CDR3 sequences, roughly 28% seen once. Sequencing was done on a sample of tumor tissue. The clonotype originates from a female donor with retroperitoneal liposarcoma. This chain uses TRBV6-6 with TRBJ2-2, with TRBD2 matching 9 bases. In DNA form, the CDR3 reads TGTGCCAGCAGTGCCGTGGGACTAGCTGATGTCGGGGAGCTGTTTTTT. Translation gives CASSAVGLADVGELFF.